Detailed here is one T cell receptor (beta chain). Its antigen is not identified. V shed 3 bases and J shed 2 bases, with 6 bases lying between them. From germline, CDR1 is SEHNR and CDR2 FQNEAQ (reference sequence). The CDR3 has 13 amino acids. This entry belongs to a study of cytomegalovirus exposure and HLA in healthy donors. Whole-study results and caveats: Later analysis reportedly placed an Asian-associated ancestry cluster below the roughly 700-donor mean in N-insertions. The authors enumerated over 150 TCR beta chains as linked to cytomegalovirus.

Researchers ran the PCR with 60 Vbeta and 13 Jbeta primers. Method: immunoSEQ multiplex PCR; TCRdb's copy keeps in-frame clones and lacks some. The table has around 150,000 clones, roughly 85% seen once. V gene TRBV7-9 combines with J gene TRBJ2-3, with D perhaps matching TRBD2 (6 bases). The sample comprised PBMCs. The receptor was isolated from a man between 18 and 35 years old in good health and CMV-seropositive. CDR3 sequence: CASSLRDTDTQYF. The CDR3 region has the DNA TGTGCCAGCAGCTTGCGGGACACAGATACGCAGTATTTT. Full variable domain (outside the CDR3, taken from reference TRBV7-9 and TRBJ2-3): DTGVSQNPRHKITKRGQNVTFRCDPISEHNRLYWYRQTLGQGPEFLTYFQNEAQLEKSRLLSDRFSAERPKGSFSTLEIQRTEQGDSAMYLCASSLRDTDTQYFGPGTRLTVL.